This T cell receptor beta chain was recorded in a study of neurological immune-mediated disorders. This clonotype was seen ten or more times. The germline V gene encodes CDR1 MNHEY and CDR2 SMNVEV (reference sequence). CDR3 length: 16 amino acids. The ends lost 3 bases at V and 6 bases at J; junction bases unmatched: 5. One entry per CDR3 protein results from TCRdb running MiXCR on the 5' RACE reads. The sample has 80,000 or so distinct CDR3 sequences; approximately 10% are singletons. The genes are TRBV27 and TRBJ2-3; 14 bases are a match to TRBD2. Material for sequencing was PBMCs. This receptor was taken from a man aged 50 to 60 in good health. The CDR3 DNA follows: TGTGCCAGCAGTTTTCGGACTAGCGGGGGGCGGGATACGCAGTATTTT. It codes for CASSFRTSGGRDTQYF.